Below are 3 T cell receptor beta chains sequenced from a single sample in a study of OX40 agonist ivuxolimab in advanced cancers. Libraries were constructed by the immunoSEQ multiplex PCR assay. Here the immuneACCESS table is served through TCRdb, limited to in-frame sequences with V and J called. Missing clones are a known gap in these copies; in checked studies unresolved V genes cover under half, and the rest lacks a known reason. This sample comprises about 62,000 clones, less than 85% of them detected only once. The ten biggest clones cover about a tenth of the sample. Sequences were derived from CD4+ or CD8+ T cells sorted from blood, sampled in a trial of the OX40 agonist ivuxolimab. These receptors were collected from an adult with an advanced solid tumor such as melanoma, head and neck, liver or kidney cancer.

The chain recombines TRBV6-1 with TRBJ2-1, with 7 nucleotides matching TRBD2. Germline CDR1 MNHNS, CDR2 SASEGT. The CDR3 length is 15 residues. J lost 2 bases, V lost 5 bases, and 6 bases had no gene match. The CDR3 spells CASSLAGEPYNEQFF. Written as DNA, the CDR3 is TGTGCCAGCAGTCTCGCGGGAGAGCCCTACAATGAGCAGTTCTTC.

The chain is built from TRBV5-1 and TRBJ2-2; no clear D. Trimming shortened V by 7 bases and J by 4 bases, and 11 bases separated the two germline ends. The CDR3 totals 13 residues. Germline CDR1 SGHRS, CDR2 YFSETQ. The CDR3 spells CASGPRGTGELFF. DNA of the CDR3: TGCGCCAGCGGTCCCCGCGGCACCGGGGAGCTGTTTTTT.

V gene TRBV5-1 combines with J gene TRBJ2-2, with TRBD2 identical over 8 bases. The CDR3 consists of 14 residues. V lost 2 bases, J lost 6 bases, and 3 bases stayed unmatched. CDR1 SGHRS and CDR2 YFSETQ come from the germline V gene. The CDR3 loop reads CASSLAGDSGELFF. The CDR3 nucleotides read TGCGCCAGCAGCTTAGCGGGAGATTCCGGGGAGCTGTTTTTT.